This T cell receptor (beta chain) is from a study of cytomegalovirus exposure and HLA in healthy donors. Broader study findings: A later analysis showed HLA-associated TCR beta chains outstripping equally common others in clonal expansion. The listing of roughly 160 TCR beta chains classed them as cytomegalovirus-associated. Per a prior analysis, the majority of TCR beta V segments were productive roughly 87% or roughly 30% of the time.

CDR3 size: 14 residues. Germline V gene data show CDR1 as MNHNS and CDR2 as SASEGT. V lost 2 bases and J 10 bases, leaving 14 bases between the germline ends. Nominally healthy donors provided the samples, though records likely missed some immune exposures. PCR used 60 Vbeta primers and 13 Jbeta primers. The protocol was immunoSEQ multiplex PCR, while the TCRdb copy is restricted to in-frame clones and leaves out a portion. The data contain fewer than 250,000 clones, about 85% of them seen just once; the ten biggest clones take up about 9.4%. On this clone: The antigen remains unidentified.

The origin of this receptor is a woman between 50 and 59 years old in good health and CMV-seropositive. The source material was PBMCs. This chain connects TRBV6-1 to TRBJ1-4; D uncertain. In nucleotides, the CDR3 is TGTGCCAGCAGTGAAATGAGGGAGTTAGGAAAACTGTTTTTT. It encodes CASSEMRELGKLFF.